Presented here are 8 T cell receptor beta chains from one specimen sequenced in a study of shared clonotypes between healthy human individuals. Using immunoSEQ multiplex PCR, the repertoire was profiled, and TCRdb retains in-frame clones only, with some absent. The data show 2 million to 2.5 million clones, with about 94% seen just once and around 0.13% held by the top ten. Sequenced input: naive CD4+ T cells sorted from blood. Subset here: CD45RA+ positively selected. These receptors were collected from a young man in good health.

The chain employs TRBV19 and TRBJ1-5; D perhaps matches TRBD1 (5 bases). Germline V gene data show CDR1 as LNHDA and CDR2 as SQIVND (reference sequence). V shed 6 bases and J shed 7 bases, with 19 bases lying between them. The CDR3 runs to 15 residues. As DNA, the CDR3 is TGTGCCAGTAGCCAGTCACAGGTTTCGGGACAGCCCCAGCATTTT. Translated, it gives CASSQSQVSGQPQHF.

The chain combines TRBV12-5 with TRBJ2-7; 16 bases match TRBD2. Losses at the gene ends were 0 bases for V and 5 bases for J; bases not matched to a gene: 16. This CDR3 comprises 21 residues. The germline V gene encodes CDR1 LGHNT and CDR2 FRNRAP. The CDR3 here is CASGLVLPPGTSGRGENEQYF. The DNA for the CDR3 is TGTGCTAGTGGTTTGGTACTTCCCCCCGGGACTAGCGGGAGGGGAGAGAACGAGCAGTACTTC.

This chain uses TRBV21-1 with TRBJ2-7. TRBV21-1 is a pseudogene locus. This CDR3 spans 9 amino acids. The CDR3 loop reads CASDYEQYF. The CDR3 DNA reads TGTGCCAGCGATTACGAGCAGTACTTC.

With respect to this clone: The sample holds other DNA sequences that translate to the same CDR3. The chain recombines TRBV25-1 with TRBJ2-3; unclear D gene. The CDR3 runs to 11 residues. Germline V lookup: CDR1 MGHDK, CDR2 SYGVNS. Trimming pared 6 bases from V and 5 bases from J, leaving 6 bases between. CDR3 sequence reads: CASSSRDTQYF. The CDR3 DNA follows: TGTGCCAGCAGCTCACGAGATACGCAGTATTTT. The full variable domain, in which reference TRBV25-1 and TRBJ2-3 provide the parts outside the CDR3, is EADIYQTPRYLVIGTGKKITLECSQTMGHDKMYWYQQDPGMELHLIHYSYGVNSTEKGDLSSESTVSRIRTEHFPLTLESARPSHTSQYLCASSSRDTQYFGPGTRLTVL.

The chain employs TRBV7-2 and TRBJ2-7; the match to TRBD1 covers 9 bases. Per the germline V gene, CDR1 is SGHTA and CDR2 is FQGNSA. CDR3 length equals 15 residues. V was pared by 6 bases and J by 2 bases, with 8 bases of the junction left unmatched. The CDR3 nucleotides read TGTGCCAGCAGTCCGTCGGGACAGGGAACCTACGAGCAGTACTTC. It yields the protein CASSPSGQGTYEQYF. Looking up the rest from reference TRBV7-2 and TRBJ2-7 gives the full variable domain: GAGVSQSPSNKVTEKGKDVELRCDPISGHTALYWYRQSLGQGLEFLIYFQGNSAPDKSGLPSDRFSAERTGGSVSTLTIQRTQQEDSAVYLCASSPSGQGTYEQYFGPGTRLTVT.

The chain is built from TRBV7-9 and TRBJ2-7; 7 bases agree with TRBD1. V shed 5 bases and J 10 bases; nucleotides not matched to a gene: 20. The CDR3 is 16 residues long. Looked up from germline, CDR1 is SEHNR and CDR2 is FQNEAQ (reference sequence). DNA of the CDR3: TGTGCCAGCAGCATGGAAAGCGGACAGGTTGTACGAGAACAGTACTTC. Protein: CASSMESGQVVREQYF.

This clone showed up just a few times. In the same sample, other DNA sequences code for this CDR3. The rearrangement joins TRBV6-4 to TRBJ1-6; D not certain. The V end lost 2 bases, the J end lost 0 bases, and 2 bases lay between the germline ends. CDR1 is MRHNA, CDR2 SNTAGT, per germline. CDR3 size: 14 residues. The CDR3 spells CASSDGSYNSPLHF. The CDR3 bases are TGTGCCAGCAGTGACGGCTCCTATAATTCACCCCTCCACTTT.

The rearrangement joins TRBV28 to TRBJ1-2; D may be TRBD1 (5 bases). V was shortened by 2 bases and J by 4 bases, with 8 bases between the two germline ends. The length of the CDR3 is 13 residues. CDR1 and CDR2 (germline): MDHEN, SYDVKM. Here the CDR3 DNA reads TGTGCCAGCAGTTTACAGGGTTTCTATGGCTACACCTTC. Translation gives CASSLQGFYGYTF.